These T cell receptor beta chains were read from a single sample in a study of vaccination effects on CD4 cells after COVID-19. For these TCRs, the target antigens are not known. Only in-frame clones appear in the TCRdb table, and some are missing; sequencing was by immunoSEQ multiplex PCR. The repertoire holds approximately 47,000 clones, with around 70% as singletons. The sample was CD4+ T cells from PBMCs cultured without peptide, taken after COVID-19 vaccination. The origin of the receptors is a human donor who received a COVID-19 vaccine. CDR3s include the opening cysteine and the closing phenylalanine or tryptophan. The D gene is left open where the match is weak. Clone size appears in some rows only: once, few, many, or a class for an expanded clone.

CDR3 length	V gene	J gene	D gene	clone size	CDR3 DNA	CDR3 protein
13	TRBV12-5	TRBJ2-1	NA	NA	TGTGCTAGTGGTTTGATTCTCCCGAATGAGCAGTTCTTC	CASGLILPNEQFF
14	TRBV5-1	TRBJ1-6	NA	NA	TGCGCCAGCAGCTTCCTGGGGGAAGATTCACCCCTCCACTTT	CASSFLGEDSPLHF
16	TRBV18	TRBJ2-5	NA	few	TGTGCCAGCTCACCATGGGCTAAGGGACCAGAAGGGACCCAGTACTTC	CASSPWAKGPEGTQYF
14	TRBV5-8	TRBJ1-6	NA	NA	TGTGCCAGCAGCACAGCCGGGAATGATTCACCCCTCCACTTT	CASSTAGNDSPLHF
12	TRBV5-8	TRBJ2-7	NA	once	TGTGCCAGCAGCCGACTGGTCGGGGAGCAGTACTTC	CASSRLVGEQYF
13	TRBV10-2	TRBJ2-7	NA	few	TGCGCCAGCACCCAGCAACCCTCCTACGAGCAGTACTTC	CASTQQPSYEQYF
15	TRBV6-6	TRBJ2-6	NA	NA	TGTGCCAGCAGCTCCCGGCAGGCTGGGGCCAACGTCCTGACTTTC	CASSSRQAGANVLTF
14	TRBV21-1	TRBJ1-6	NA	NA	TGTGCCAGCACTGGGAGATTCTACAATTCACCCCTCCACTTT	CASTGRFYNSPLHF
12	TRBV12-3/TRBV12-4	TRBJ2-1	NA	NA	TGTGCCAGCAGTTTCTTACGCAATGAGCAGTTCTTC	CASSFLRNEQFF
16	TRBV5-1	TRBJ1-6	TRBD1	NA	TGCGCCAGCAGCTTGTTGAGTGGGACAGGGGACTCACCCCTCCACTTT	CASSLLSGTGDSPLHF
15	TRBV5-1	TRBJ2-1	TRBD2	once	TGCGCCAGCAGCCGGCCGGGACTAGCGGGAGTTGAGCAGTTCTTC	CASSRPGLAGVEQFF
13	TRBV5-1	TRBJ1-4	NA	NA	TGCGCCAGCAGATACGGAGTTGGTGAAAAACTGTTTTTT	CASRYGVGEKLFF
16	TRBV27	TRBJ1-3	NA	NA	TGTGCCAGCAGGCGAGGGGGGGTAACCTCTGGAAACACCATATATTTT	CASRRGGVTSGNTIYF
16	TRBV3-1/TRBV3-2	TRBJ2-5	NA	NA	TGTGCCAGCAGCCAAGGTGGGGGGGCTCGTAAGGAGACCCAGTACTTC	CASSQGGGARKETQYF
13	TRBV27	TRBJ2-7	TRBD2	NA	TGTGCCAGCAAAACGGGCGGGAGTTACGAGCAGTACTTC	CASKTGGSYEQYF
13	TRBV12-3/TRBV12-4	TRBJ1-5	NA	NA	TGTGCCAGCAGAGGGATGGACAATCAGCCCCAGCATTTT	CASRGMDNQPQHF
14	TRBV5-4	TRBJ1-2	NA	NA	TGTGCCAGCAGCTTCCAGGACACTAACTATGGCTACACCTTC	CASSFQDTNYGYTF
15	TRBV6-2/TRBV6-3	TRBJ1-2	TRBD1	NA	TGTGCCAGCAGTTTAACAGGGGGCCGACGCATCGGCTACACCTTC	CASSLTGGRRIGYTF
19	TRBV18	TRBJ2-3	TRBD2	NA	TGTGCCAGCTCACCACCGGGGACTAGCGGGGGGCGAGTCACAGATACGCAGTATTTT	CASSPPGTSGGRVTDTQYF
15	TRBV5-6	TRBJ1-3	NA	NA	TGTGCCAGCAGCCGCGGGACCTCTCCTGGAAACACCATATATTTT	CASSRGTSPGNTIYF
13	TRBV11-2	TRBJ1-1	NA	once	TGTGCCAGCAGCACATCTTTGAACACTGAAGCTTTCTTT	CASSTSLNTEAFF
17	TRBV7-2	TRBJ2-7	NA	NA	TGTGCCAGCAGCTTATATCGGGTCGGGCAGGGGTACTACGAGCAGTACTTC	CASSLYRVGQGYYEQYF
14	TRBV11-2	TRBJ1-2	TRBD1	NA	TGTGCCAGCAGCTATACAGGGGGCTCCTATGGCTACACCTTC	CASSYTGGSYGYTF
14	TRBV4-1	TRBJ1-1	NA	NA	TGCGCCAGCAGCCAGACAGGCATGAACACTGAAGCTTTCTTT	CASSQTGMNTEAFF
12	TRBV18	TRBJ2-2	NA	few	TGTGCCAGCTCACCACGTGGCGGGGAGCTGTTTTTT	CASSPRGGELFF
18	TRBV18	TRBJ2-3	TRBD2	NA	TGTGCCAGCTCACTATCAGTACCACTAGCGGACAGCACAGATACGCAGTATTTT	CASSLSVPLADSTDTQYF
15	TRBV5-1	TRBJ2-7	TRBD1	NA	TGCGCCAGCAGCTTAAGACAGGGGGCCTTCTACGAGCAGTACTTC	CASSLRQGAFYEQYF
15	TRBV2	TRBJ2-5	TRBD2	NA	TGTGCCAGCAGGGGGACTAGCGGGACCCAAGAGACCCAGTACTTC	CASRGTSGTQETQYF
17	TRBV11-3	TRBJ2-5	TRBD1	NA	TGTGCCAGCAGCTTGGGGGACAGGGCTAAGAGGCAAGAGACCCAGTACTTC	CASSLGDRAKRQETQYF
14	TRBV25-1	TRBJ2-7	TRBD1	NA	TGTGCCAGCAGTGAAAAGGGGACAGCTTACGAGCAGTACTTC	CASSEKGTAYEQYF
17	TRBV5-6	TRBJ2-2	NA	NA	TGTGCCAGCAGAGGTCGACAGGCGGGCCTCGCGGACGGGGAGCTGTTTTTT	CASRGRQAGLADGELFF
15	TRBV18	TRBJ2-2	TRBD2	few	TGTGCCAGCTCATACGGACTAGCGGGAGCCGGGGAGCTGTTTTTT	CASSYGLAGAGELFF
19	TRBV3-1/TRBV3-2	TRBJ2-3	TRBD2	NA	TGTGCCAGCAGTGCCTCGGGACTAGCGGGGGGGCCGCGCACAGATACGCAGTATTTT	CASSASGLAGGPRTDTQYF
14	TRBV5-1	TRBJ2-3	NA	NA	TGCGCCAGCAGCTTGTTCCCCGAGGCAGATACGCAGTATTTT	CASSLFPEADTQYF
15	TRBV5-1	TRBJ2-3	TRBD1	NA	TGCGCCAGCAGCCAACCGGGACAGGGAGCAGATACGCAGTATTTT	CASSQPGQGADTQYF
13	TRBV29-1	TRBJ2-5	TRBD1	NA	TGCAGCGTCCGGGACAGACCTAAAGAGACCCAGTACTTC	CSVRDRPKETQYF
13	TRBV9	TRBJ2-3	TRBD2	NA	TGTGCCAGCGGACGGGCGGGAGCAGATACGCAGTATTTT	CASGRAGADTQYF
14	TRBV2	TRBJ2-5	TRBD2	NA	TGTGCCAGCGGGGCCGGGACTAGATCCGAGACCCAGTACTTC	CASGAGTRSETQYF
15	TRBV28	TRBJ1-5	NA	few	TGTGCCAGCAGTTTATTGACGGGCAGCAATCAGCCCCAGCATTTT	CASSLLTGSNQPQHF
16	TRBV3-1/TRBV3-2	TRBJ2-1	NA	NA	TGTGCCAGCAGCCAAGGTTTGGGGGGGGGCCTCGATGAGCAGTTCTTC	CASSQGLGGGLDEQFF
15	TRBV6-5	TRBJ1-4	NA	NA	TGTGCCAGCAGTTCCCGGGGGGGGTTCAGTGAAAAACTGTTTTTT	CASSSRGGFSEKLFF
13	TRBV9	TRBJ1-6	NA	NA	TGTGCCAGCAGCGTAGCAGGGGATTCACCCCTCCACTTT	CASSVAGDSPLHF
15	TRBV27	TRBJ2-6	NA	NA	TGTGCCAGCAGTTTAATGGGGCCCGGGGCCAACGTCCTGACTTTC	CASSLMGPGANVLTF
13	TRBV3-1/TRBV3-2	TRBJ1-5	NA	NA	TGTGCCAGCAGCCTGGGGGGGCGTCAGCCCCAGCATTTT	CASSLGGRQPQHF
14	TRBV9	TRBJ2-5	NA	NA	TGTGCCAGCAGCGTAGGTACAATACAAGAGACCCAGTACTTC	CASSVGTIQETQYF
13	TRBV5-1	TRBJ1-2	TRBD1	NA	TGCGCCAGCGGGACAGGGGGCCGTTATGGCTACACCTTC	CASGTGGRYGYTF
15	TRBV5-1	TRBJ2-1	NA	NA	TGCGCCAGCAGCCCCTGGACGGGGGAGTACAATGAGCAGTTCTTC	CASSPWTGEYNEQFF
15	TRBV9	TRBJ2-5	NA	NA	TGTGCCAGCAGCGTAGCTGACGGAAGGTCGGAGACCCAGTACTTC	CASSVADGRSETQYF
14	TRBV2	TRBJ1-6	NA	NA	TGTGCCAGCAGTCCCCAGGGGTATGGTTCACCCCTCCACTTT	CASSPQGYGSPLHF
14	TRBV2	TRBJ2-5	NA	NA	TGTGCCAGCAGACCCGACGGGACCTCGGGGACCCAGTACTTC	CASRPDGTSGTQYF
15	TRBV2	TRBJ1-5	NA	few	TGTGCCAGCAGTCGGGGGCAGGGGTTTAATCAGCCCCAGCATTTT	CASSRGQGFNQPQHF
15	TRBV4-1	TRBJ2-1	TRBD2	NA	TGCGCCAGCAGGACTATCGGGACTAGCGGGAGAGGGCAGTTCTTC	CASRTIGTSGRGQFF
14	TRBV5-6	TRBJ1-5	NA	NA	TGTGCCAGCAGCTTTGGGGACACATATCAGCCCCAGCATTTT	CASSFGDTYQPQHF